A selection of T cell receptor beta chains follows, all from one sample in a study of blood T cell repertoires in COVID-19. Sequencing was performed with immunoSEQ multiplex PCR; in TCRdb, only in-frame clones are kept and a portion is missing. The repertoire holds over 250,000 clones, about 88% seen once, with about an eighth in the top ten. Sequenced material: peripheral blood. The origin of the receptors is a woman aged 55-70 years with acute or convalescent COVID-19. CDR3s include the opening cysteine and the closing phenylalanine or tryptophan. The D gene is left open where the match is weak. Clone size is not always given. Where it is, it says once, few, many or a class for expanded clones.

d_call: NA
v_call: TRBV27
j_call: TRBJ1-2
clone_size: once
cdr3_aa: CASSLSPSSNYGYTF
cdr3_nt: TGTGCCAGCAGTTTATCCCCGAGCTCTAACTATGGCTACACCTTC

d_call: NA
v_call: TRBV5-1
j_call: TRBJ2-1
clone_size: NA
cdr3_aa: CASSLGAGSGNEQFF
cdr3_nt: TGCGCCAGCAGCTTGGGGGCAGGGTCGGGCAATGAGCAGTTCTTC

d_call: NA
v_call: TRBV14
j_call: TRBJ1-1
clone_size: NA
cdr3_aa: CASSPSGRTEAFF
cdr3_nt: TGTGCCAGCAGCCCCAGCGGCCGGACTGAAGCTTTCTTT

d_call: NA
v_call: TRBV7-3
j_call: TRBJ1-3
clone_size: NA
cdr3_aa: CASSLTADSSGNTIYF
cdr3_nt: TGTGCCAGCAGCTTAACCGCCGACAGCTCTGGAAACACCATATATTTT

d_call: NA
v_call: TRBV27
j_call: TRBJ1-1
clone_size: NA
cdr3_aa: CASSVQGPNTEAFF
cdr3_nt: TGTGCCAGCAGTGTTCAGGGTCCGAACACTGAAGCTTTCTTT

d_call: NA
v_call: TRBV28
j_call: TRBJ1-2
clone_size: NA
cdr3_aa: CASSLSGSYGYTF
cdr3_nt: TGTGCCAGCAGTTTATCGGGATCCTATGGCTACACCTTC

d_call: TRBD1
v_call: TRBV7-2
j_call: TRBJ2-1
clone_size: NA
cdr3_aa: CASSPGQGADEQFF
cdr3_nt: TGTGCCAGCAGCCCTGGACAGGGGGCCGATGAGCAGTTCTTC

d_call: NA
v_call: TRBV9
j_call: TRBJ1-3
clone_size: NA
cdr3_aa: CASSVGDIYGNTIYF
cdr3_nt: TGTGCCAGCAGCGTGGGAGACATATACGGAAACACCATATATTTT

d_call: TRBD1
v_call: TRBV4-3
j_call: TRBJ1-5
clone_size: once
cdr3_aa: CASSHDRENSNQPQHF
cdr3_nt: TGCGCCAGCAGCCACGACAGGGAAAATAGCAATCAGCCCCAGCATTTT

d_call: TRBD2
v_call: TRBV28
j_call: TRBJ2-7
clone_size: NA
cdr3_aa: CASKKVAGGNYEQYF
cdr3_nt: TGTGCCAGCAAGAAGGTAGCGGGAGGCAATTACGAGCAGTACTTC

d_call: NA
v_call: TRBV6-1
j_call: TRBJ2-1
clone_size: NA
cdr3_aa: CASSEDQRSYNEQFF
cdr3_nt: TGTGCCAGCAGTGAAGATCAGCGCTCCTACAATGAGCAGTTCTTC

d_call: NA
v_call: TRBV28
j_call: TRBJ2-1
clone_size: NA
cdr3_aa: CASLFRDYNEQFF
cdr3_nt: TGTGCCAGCTTATTCCGGGACTACAATGAGCAGTTCTTC

d_call: NA
v_call: TRBV7-2
j_call: TRBJ1-6
clone_size: NA
cdr3_aa: CASSMGAYNSPLHF
cdr3_nt: TGTGCCAGCAGCATGGGGGCTTATAATTCACCCCTCCACTTT

d_call: NA
v_call: TRBV3-1/TRBV3-2
j_call: TRBJ2-5
clone_size: NA
cdr3_aa: CASSPSLGTQYF
cdr3_nt: TGTGCCAGCAGCCCTAGTCTGGGGACCCAGTACTTC

d_call: TRBD1
v_call: TRBV7-2
j_call: TRBJ1-1
clone_size: NA
cdr3_aa: CASSSWTGGNTEAFF
cdr3_nt: TGTGCCAGCAGCTCTTGGACAGGGGGGAACACTGAAGCTTTCTTT

d_call: NA
v_call: TRBV2
j_call: TRBJ1-5
clone_size: NA
cdr3_aa: CASRAGPGRLSNQPQHF
cdr3_nt: TGTGCCAGCAGAGCGGGACCAGGGCGCCTGAGCAATCAGCCCCAGCATTTT

d_call: NA
v_call: TRBV4-2
j_call: TRBJ1-6
clone_size: NA
cdr3_aa: CASSQDVQGRNSPLHF
cdr3_nt: TGTGCCAGCAGCCAAGATGTGCAGGGGAGAAATTCACCCCTCCACTTT

d_call: NA
v_call: TRBV30
j_call: TRBJ1-3
clone_size: NA
cdr3_aa: CAWTRAGSSSGNTIYF
cdr3_nt: TGTGCCTGGACTCGGGCAGGGTCTAGCTCTGGAAACACCATATATTTT

d_call: NA
v_call: TRBV2
j_call: TRBJ2-5
clone_size: NA
cdr3_aa: CASLSSLSTQYF
cdr3_nt: TGTGCCAGCCTCTCGAGCCTTTCAACCCAGTACTTC

d_call: TRBD1
v_call: TRBV12-3/TRBV12-4
j_call: TRBJ2-4
clone_size: once
cdr3_aa: CASRRTGTNIQYF
cdr3_nt: TGTGCCAGCAGGCGGACAGGGACGAACATTCAGTACTTC

d_call: NA
v_call: TRBV28
j_call: TRBJ1-2
clone_size: NA
cdr3_aa: CASSPGGAHGYTF
cdr3_nt: TGTGCCAGCAGCCCCGGAGGGGCGCACGGCTACACCTTC

d_call: TRBD1
v_call: TRBV28
j_call: TRBJ1-5
clone_size: NA
cdr3_aa: CASSVGTEFQPQHF
cdr3_nt: TGTGCCAGCAGCGTCGGGACAGAATTTCAGCCCCAGCATTTT

d_call: NA
v_call: TRBV5-1
j_call: TRBJ2-7
clone_size: NA
cdr3_aa: CASSQGPPPSYEQYF
cdr3_nt: TGCGCCAGCAGCCAGGGGCCGCCGCCCTCCTACGAGCAGTACTTC

d_call: NA
v_call: TRBV19
j_call: TRBJ2-7
clone_size: NA
cdr3_aa: CASSHLVPGQIYEQYF
cdr3_nt: TGTGCCAGTAGTCACCTAGTACCCGGACAGATCTACGAGCAGTACTTC

d_call: NA
v_call: TRBV28
j_call: TRBJ1-2
clone_size: NA
cdr3_aa: CASSLSGGFGYTF
cdr3_nt: TGTGCCAGCAGTTTAAGTGGAGGGTTTGGCTACACCTTC

d_call: NA
v_call: TRBV5-1
j_call: TRBJ1-1
clone_size: few
cdr3_aa: CASSLDQGSYTEAFF
cdr3_nt: TGCGCCAGCAGCTTGGACCAGGGCTCGTACACTGAAGCTTTCTTT

d_call: NA
v_call: TRBV7-2
j_call: TRBJ1-6
clone_size: NA
cdr3_aa: CASSPGGTGSYNSPLHF
cdr3_nt: TGTGCCAGCAGCCCTGGCGGGACGGGCTCCTATAATTCACCCCTCCACTTT

d_call: NA
v_call: TRBV11-2
j_call: TRBJ2-1
clone_size: once
cdr3_aa: CASSLAGTYNEQFF
cdr3_nt: TGTGCCAGCAGCTTGGCCGGGACTTACAATGAGCAGTTCTTC

d_call: TRBD2
v_call: TRBV11-2
j_call: TRBJ2-2
clone_size: many
cdr3_aa: CASSSRLAGAAGELFF
cdr3_nt: TGTGCCAGCAGCTCCAGACTAGCGGGGGCGGCCGGGGAGCTGTTTTTT

d_call: NA
v_call: TRBV11-3
j_call: TRBJ2-7
clone_size: NA
cdr3_aa: CASSLGSGEPRQYF
cdr3_nt: TGTGCCAGCAGCTTAGGGTCGGGGGAGCCGCGGCAGTACTTC

d_call: TRBD2
v_call: TRBV18
j_call: TRBJ2-3
clone_size: NA
cdr3_aa: CASSPLAGGPSDTQYF
cdr3_nt: TGTGCCAGCTCACCCCTAGCGGGGGGGCCTAGCGATACGCAGTATTTT

d_call: TRBD1
v_call: TRBV6-5
j_call: TRBJ1-4
clone_size: NA
cdr3_aa: CASVLKDRGKEKLFF
cdr3_nt: TGTGCCAGCGTCCTAAAGGACAGGGGGAAAGAAAAACTGTTTTTT

d_call: NA
v_call: TRBV6-6
j_call: TRBJ1-1
clone_size: NA
cdr3_aa: CASSSYPPGGTEAFF
cdr3_nt: TGTGCCAGCAGTTCGTATCCTCCGGGGGGCACTGAAGCTTTCTTT